Listed below are T cell receptor beta chains from one sample, sequenced in a study of blood T cell repertoires in COVID-19. Only in-frame clones appear in the TCRdb table, and some are missing; sequencing was by immunoSEQ multiplex PCR. Counted here are about 490,000 clones, 80% to 90% occurring once; the ten biggest clones make up 3.2%. The sample consisted of peripheral blood. These receptors were taken from a human donor in a cohort sampled during active COVID-19. Each CDR3 is given with its conserved first and last residue. D genes are given only for firm matches. Size values are once, few and many counts, or a class for expanded clones, and some rows have none.

TRBV6-5	NA	TRBJ2-3	TRBD1	CASRLTGNPDTQYF	TGTGCCAGCAGGTTGACAGGGAACCCAGATACGCAGTATTTT
TRBV18	NA	TRBJ2-7	TRBD2	CASSPPAGEQYF	TGTGCCAGCTCACCACCAGCGGGGGAGCAGTACTTC
TRBV6-1	NA	TRBJ2-1	TRBD2	CASSESLSGGNNEQFF	TGTGCCAGCAGTGAATCCCTTAGCGGGGGCAACAATGAGCAGTTCTTC
TRBV5-8	few	TRBJ1-5	TRBD1	CASSRGTGNQPQHF	TGTGCCAGCAGCCGAGGGACAGGGAATCAGCCCCAGCATTTT
TRBV6-5	NA	TRBJ2-7	TRBD1	CASSWTGKAYEQYF	TGTGCCAGCAGTTGGACAGGGAAGGCCTACGAGCAGTACTTC
TRBV25-1	NA	TRBJ2-7	TRBD1	CASSVSGGSYEQYF	TGTGCCAGCAGTGTATCAGGGGGCTCCTACGAGCAGTACTTC
TRBV16	NA	TRBJ2-7	NA	CASSQDSATYEQYF	TGTGCCAGCAGCCAAGATAGCGCCACCTACGAGCAGTACTTC
TRBV6-5	NA	TRBJ1-3	TRBD1	CASSLDRGAGNTIYF	TGTGCCAGCAGTTTAGACAGGGGGGCAGGAAACACCATATATTTT
TRBV6-1	NA	TRBJ1-2	TRBD1	CASSEDRRYTF	TGTGCCAGCAGTGAGGACAGGCGCTACACCTTC
TRBV7-8	NA	TRBJ1-2	NA	CASSLVVSLRSGGYTF	TGTGCCAGCAGCTTAGTAGTTTCCTTGAGGTCCGGCGGCTACACCTTC
TRBV28	NA	TRBJ2-7	NA	CASAPPSGLSYEQYF	TGTGCCTCCGCCCCCCCGAGCGGTCTGTCCTACGAGCAGTACTTC
TRBV25-1	few	TRBJ2-5	TRBD2	CASSGRDKGGETQYF	TGTGCCAGCAGTGGCCGAGACAAGGGAGGGGAGACCCAGTACTTC
TRBV7-3	NA	TRBJ2-5	TRBD1	CASSRTGRETQYF	TGTGCCAGCAGCAGGACAGGTAGAGAGACCCAGTACTTC
TRBV4-3	NA	TRBJ2-1	NA	CASSQGEYTGNEQFF	TGCGCCAGCAGCCAAGGAGAATACACGGGCAATGAGCAGTTCTTC
TRBV11-2	NA	TRBJ2-7	TRBD2	CASSIRTSGMTYEQYF	TGTGCCAGCAGCATCCGGACTAGCGGGATGACCTACGAGCAGTACTTC
TRBV7-2	NA	TRBJ2-1	TRBD2	CASTPGREGTEQFF	TGTGCCAGCACCCCGGGGAGGGAGGGCACTGAGCAGTTCTTC
TRBV6-5	NA	TRBJ1-2	TRBD1	CASSSRQGGGYTF	TGTGCCAGCAGTTCGAGACAGGGGGGAGGCTACACCTTC
TRBV24-1	NA	TRBJ1-1	NA	CATSDSGARGTEAFF	TGTGCCACCAGTGATTCGGGGGCGCGGGGGACTGAAGCTTTCTTT
TRBV30	NA	TRBJ1-5	NA	CAWSIGGGQPQHF	TGTGCCTGGAGTATCGGGGGAGGGCAGCCCCAGCATTTT
TRBV6-2/TRBV6-3	NA	TRBJ1-5	TRBD1	CASSYSTGQPQHF	TGTGCCAGCAGTTACTCGACAGGGCAGCCCCAGCATTTT
TRBV5-6	once	TRBJ1-2	NA	CASSVYHLEGSF	TGTGCCAGCAGCGTGTACCATCTGGAGGGCTCCTTC
TRBV30	NA	TRBJ2-1	NA	CATRGGPRNEQFF	TGTGCCACCAGGGGCGGGCCACGCAATGAGCAGTTCTTC
TRBV5-1	once	TRBJ2-3	TRBD2	CASRPVSGHAGLAGVSTDTQYF	TGCGCCAGCAGACCGGTGAGCGGGCACGCGGGACTAGCGGGGGTTAGCACAGATACGCAGTATTTT
TRBV19	NA	TRBJ2-7	NA	CASSQQGLGSYEQYF	TGTGCCAGTAGTCAGCAGGGATTAGGCTCCTACGAGCAGTACTTC
TRBV19	NA	TRBJ2-1	TRBD2	CASREGGRNEQFF	TGTGCCAGTAGGGAGGGAGGGAGGAATGAGCAGTTCTTC
TRBV12-3/TRBV12-4	NA	TRBJ1-2	NA	CASTTGLGYTF	TGTGCCAGCACTACAGGGTTGGGCTACACCTTC
TRBV5-4	NA	TRBJ2-7	TRBD2	CASSLRSGLDYEQYF	TGTGCCAGCAGCTTGCGGTCAGGACTAGATTACGAGCAGTACTTC
TRBV4-2	NA	TRBJ2-5	TRBD1	CASSPQLTGNEETQYF	TGTGCCAGCAGCCCGCAATTGACAGGGAATGAGGAGACCCAGTACTTC
TRBV24-1	NA	TRBJ2-6	TRBD1	CATSDPDRVNVLTF	TGTGCCACCAGTGATCCCGACAGGGTCAACGTCCTGACTTTC
TRBV28	NA	TRBJ1-2	NA	CASSLEAFYGYTF	TGTGCCAGCAGTTTAGAAGCGTTCTATGGCTACACCTTC
TRBV7-9	NA	TRBJ1-1	NA	CASSHREAFF	TGTGCCAGCAGCCATCGGGAAGCTTTCTTT
TRBV15	NA	TRBJ1-5	NA	CATSRAGSNQPQHF	TGTGCCACCAGCAGGGCAGGTAGCAATCAGCCCCAGCATTTT
TRBV29-1	NA	TRBJ2-7	TRBD1	CSVARQGTYEQYF	TGCAGCGTTGCTCGACAGGGGACCTACGAGCAGTACTTC
TRBV28	NA	TRBJ2-3	TRBD2	CASSQLAGVADTQYF	TGTGCCAGCAGTCAATTAGCGGGAGTGGCAGATACGCAGTATTTT
TRBV6-5	NA	TRBJ2-1	NA	CASTTHGLANEQFF	TGTGCCAGCACCACCCACGGGCTAGCGAATGAGCAGTTCTTC
TRBV6-4	NA	TRBJ1-2	NA	CASSDSVTGGYTF	TGTGCCAGCAGTGACTCGGTGACAGGCGGCTACACCTTC
TRBV5-4	NA	TRBJ1-5	NA	CASSLGGRYGNQPQHF	TGTGCCAGCAGCCTAGGAGGGCGGTATGGCAATCAGCCCCAGCATTTT
TRBV24-1	NA	TRBJ2-1	NA	CATSTSRSGDEQFF	TGTGCCACCAGTACTAGCCGGTCGGGCGATGAGCAGTTCTTC
TRBV19	NA	TRBJ2-2	TRBD2	CASGTSGDTGELFF	TGTGCCAGCGGGACTAGCGGGGACACCGGGGAGCTGTTTTTT
TRBV6-5	NA	TRBJ1-5	TRBD1	CASIPPGQGTQPQHF	TGTGCCAGCATTCCACCGGGACAGGGCACTCAGCCCCAGCATTTT
TRBV7-3	NA	TRBJ1-2	NA	CASSSPEAGHYGYTF	TGTGCCAGCAGCTCCCCGGAGGCCGGGCACTATGGCTACACCTTC